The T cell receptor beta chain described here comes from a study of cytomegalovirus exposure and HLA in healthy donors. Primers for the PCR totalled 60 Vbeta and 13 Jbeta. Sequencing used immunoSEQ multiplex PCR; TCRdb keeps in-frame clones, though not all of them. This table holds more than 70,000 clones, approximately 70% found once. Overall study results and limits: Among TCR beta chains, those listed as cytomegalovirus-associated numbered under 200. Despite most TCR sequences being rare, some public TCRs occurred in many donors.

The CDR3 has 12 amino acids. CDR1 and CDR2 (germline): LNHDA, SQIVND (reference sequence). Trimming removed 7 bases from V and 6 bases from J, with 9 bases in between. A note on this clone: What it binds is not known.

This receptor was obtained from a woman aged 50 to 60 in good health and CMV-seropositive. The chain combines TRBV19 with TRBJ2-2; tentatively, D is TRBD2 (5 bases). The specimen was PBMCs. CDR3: CASTPAAGELFF. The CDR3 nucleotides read TGTGCCAGTACCCCAGCGGCCGGGGAGCTGTTTTTT.